Included here is one T cell receptor beta chain sequence, with context. The CDR3 has 15 residues. Trimming took 1 base from V and 10 from J, leaving 17 bases between them. Per germline, CDR1 SEHNR and CDR2 FQNEAQ (reference sequence). Per the study methods: Reference gene primer amplification yielded estimated nucleated cell counts. Using immunoSEQ multiplex PCR, the repertoire was profiled, and TCRdb retains in-frame clones only, with some absent. D and trimming come from the DNA, and the V and J calls and clone size come from that table. The table lists 310,000 or so clones, about 90% of them singletons. The record originates from a study of blood T cell repertoires in COVID-19. Study overall: Samples representing acute and convalescent COVID-19 were sourced from the United States, Italy and Spain. T cells, B-cell-depleted T cells, or PBMCs provided the cDNA or gDNA that served as material.

In terms of age and location, participants ranged from about 18 to 90 years and lived in around 22 US areas. This chain links TRBV7-9 with TRBJ2-1; D is perhaps TRBD2 (5 bases). The receptor was derived from a woman under 30 with acute COVID-19. Sequenced: PBMCs or T cells enriched from blood (not recorded which). CDR3 nucleotide sequence: TGTGCCAGCAGCTTAGAGGCTAGGGCGAGGAGGGAGCAGTTCTTC. It yields the protein CASSLEARARREQFF.